Given below is one T cell receptor (beta chain) in context. The sample comes from a study of cytomegalovirus exposure and HLA in healthy donors. Profiling relied on immunoSEQ multiplex PCR, and the TCRdb table lists in-frame clones only, not all of them. The sample carries about 160,000 clones, roughly 95% recorded once. The ends were cut back, 2 bases at V and 9 bases at J, with 8 bases in the middle. Germline V gene data show CDR1 as MNHEY and CDR2 as SVGAGI. The CDR3 consists of 12 residues. Material: PBMCs. The rearrangement links TRBV6-5 to TRBJ1-5; weak D call: TRBD1 (5 bases). The receptor was derived from a woman aged 18-29 years in good health and CMV-seronegative. The CDR3 sequence is CASSYVGGPQHF. DNA for the CDR3: TGTGCCAGCAGTTACGTGGGGGGGCCCCAGCATTTT.